The clone carrying this T cell receptor beta chain was counted a few times. What it recognizes is unknown. At the DNA level, this CDR3 is encoded by other sequences in the same sample as well. The data are from a study of shared clonotypes between healthy human individuals. The study enrolled healthy HIV-negative adults without recent acute infections or vaccinations as donors. Over several immunoSEQ plates, each subset's genomic DNA was distributed in even portions. TCRdb keeps only in-frame clones here, not all; method: immunoSEQ multiplex PCR. The repertoire includes about 510,000 clones, 75% to 85% of them detected once, and 10% to 15% sits in the top ten. Points from the study as a whole: Blood was the sole source, and tissue repertoires probably differ. Since donors were few, the genetic and exposure-history diversity represented was limited.

This clonotype originated in a woman aged 40 to 50 in good health. Some clones in this sample may be carry-over from other donors' samples. The sample consisted of PBMCs.

CDR3 DNA: TGTGCCAGTAGCAGGGGGTACGAGCAGTTCTTC. The encoded protein is CASSRGYEQFF. The J gene is TRBJ2-1, the V gene TRBV27; 7 bases line up with TRBD1. The CDR3 contains 11 residues. Germline trimming cut 9 bases from V and 10 bases from J; bases unmatched to any gene: 6. In germline, CDR1 is MNHEY, CDR2 SMNVEV (reference sequence).